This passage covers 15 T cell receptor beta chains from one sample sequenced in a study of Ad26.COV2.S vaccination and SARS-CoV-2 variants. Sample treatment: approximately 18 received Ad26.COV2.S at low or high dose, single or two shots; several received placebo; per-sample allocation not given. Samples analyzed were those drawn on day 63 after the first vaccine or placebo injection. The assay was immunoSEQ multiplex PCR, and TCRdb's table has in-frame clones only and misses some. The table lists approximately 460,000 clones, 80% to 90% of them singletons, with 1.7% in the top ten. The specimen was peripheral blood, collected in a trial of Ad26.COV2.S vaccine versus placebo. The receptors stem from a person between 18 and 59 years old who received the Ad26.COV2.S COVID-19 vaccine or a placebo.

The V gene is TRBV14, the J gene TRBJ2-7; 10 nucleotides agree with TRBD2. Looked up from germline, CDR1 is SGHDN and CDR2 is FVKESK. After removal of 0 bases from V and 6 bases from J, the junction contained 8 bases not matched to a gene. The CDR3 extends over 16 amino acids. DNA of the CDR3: TGTGCCAGCAGCCAAGAAGAGGGACTAGCGATATCCGAGCAGTACTTC. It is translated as CASSQEEGLAISEQYF.

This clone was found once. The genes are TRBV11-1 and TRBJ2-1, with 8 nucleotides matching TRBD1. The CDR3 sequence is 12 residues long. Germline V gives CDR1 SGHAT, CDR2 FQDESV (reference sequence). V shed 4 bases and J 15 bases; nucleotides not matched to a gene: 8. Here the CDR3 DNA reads TGTGCCAGCAGCTCGGACAGGGATTCTCCGTTCTTC. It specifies CASSSDRDSPFF.

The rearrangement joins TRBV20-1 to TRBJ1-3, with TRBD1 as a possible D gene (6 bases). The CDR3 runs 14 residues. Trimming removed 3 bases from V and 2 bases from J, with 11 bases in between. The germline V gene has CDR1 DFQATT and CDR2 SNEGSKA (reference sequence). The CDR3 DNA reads TGCAGTGCTAGTGTCCGGACAGCTGGAAACACCATATATTTT. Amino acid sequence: CSASVRTAGNTIYF.

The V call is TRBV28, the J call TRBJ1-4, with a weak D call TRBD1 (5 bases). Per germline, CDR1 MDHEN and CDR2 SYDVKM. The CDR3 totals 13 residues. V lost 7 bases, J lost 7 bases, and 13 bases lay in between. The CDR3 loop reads CASILSGGEKLFF. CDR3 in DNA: TGTGCCAGCATACTCTCTGGGGGTGAAAAACTGTTTTTT.

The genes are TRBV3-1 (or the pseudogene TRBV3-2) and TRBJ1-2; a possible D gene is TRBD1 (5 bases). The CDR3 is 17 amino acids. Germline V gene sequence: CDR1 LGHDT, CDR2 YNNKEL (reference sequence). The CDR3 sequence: CDTTPHIGALANYGYTF. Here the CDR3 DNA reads TGTGACACAACCCCACACATCGGGGCGTTAGCTAACTATGGCTACACCTTC.

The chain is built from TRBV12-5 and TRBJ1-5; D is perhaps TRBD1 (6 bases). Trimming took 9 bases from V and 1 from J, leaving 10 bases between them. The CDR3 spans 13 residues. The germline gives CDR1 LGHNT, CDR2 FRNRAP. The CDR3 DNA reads TGTGCTAGCCAGGGGATCAGCAATCAGCCCCAGCATTTT. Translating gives CASQGISNQPQHF.

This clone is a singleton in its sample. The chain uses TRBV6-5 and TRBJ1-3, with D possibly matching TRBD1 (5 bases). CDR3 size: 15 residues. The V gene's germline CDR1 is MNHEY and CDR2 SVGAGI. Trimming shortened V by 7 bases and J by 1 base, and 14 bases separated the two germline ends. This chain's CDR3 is CASTGRGLSGNTIYF. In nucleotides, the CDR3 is TGTGCCAGCACGGGAAGGGGCCTGTCTGGAAACACCATATATTTT.

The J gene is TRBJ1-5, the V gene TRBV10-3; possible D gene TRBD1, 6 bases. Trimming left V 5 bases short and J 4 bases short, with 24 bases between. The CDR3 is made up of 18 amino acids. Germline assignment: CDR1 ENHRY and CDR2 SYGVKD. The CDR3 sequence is CAISKRGGIGGNNQPQHF. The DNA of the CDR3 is TGTGCCATCAGTAAACGAGGGGGGATTGGCGGGAATAATCAGCCCCAGCATTTT.

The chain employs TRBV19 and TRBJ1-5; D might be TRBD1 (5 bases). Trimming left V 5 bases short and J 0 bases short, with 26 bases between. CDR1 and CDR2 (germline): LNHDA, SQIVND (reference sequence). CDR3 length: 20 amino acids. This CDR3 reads CASSRQGRSKVGYSNQPQHF. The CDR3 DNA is TGTGCCAGTAGTCGCCAGGGAAGGAGTAAGGTCGGGTATAGCAATCAGCCCCAGCATTTT.

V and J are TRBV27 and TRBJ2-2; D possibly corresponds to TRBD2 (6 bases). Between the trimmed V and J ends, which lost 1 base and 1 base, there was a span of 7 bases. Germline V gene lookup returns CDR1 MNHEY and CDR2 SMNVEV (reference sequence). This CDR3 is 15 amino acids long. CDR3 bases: TGTGCCAGCAGTTTATTGGGACTGAACACCGGGGAGCTGTTTTTT. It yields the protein CASSLLGLNTGELFF.

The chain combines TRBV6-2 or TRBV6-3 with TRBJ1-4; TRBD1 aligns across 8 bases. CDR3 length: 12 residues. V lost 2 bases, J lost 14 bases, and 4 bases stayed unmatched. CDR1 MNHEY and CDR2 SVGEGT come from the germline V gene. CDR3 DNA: TGTGCCAGCAGTTACCGGACAGGGCCCCTGTTTTTT. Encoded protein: CASSYRTGPLFF.

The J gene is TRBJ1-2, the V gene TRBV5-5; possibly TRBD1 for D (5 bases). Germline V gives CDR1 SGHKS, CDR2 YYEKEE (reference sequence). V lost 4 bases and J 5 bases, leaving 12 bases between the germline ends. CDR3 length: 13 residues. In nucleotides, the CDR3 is TGTGCCAGCAGCGCGGGGGGGAGATATGGCTACACCTTC. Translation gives CASSAGGRYGYTF. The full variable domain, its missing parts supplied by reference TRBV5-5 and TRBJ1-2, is DAGVTQSPTHLIKTRGQQVTLRCSPISGHKSVSWYQQVLGQGPQFIFQYYEKEERGRGNFPDRFSARQFPNYSSELNVNALLLGDSALYLCASSAGGRYGYTFGSGTRLTVV.

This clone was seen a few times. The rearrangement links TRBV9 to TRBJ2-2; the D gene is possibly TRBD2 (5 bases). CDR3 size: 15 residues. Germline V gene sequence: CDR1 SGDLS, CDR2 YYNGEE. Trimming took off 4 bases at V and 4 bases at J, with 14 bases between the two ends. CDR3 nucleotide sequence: TGTGCCAGCAGCCCGGCCTCGGGGAGCACCGGGGAGCTGTTTTTT. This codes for CASSPASGSTGELFF.

CDR3 protein: CASSFRDRSSYNSPLHF. The CDR3 nucleotides read TGTGCCAGCAGCTTCCGGGACAGGAGCTCCTATAATTCACCCCTCCACTTT. This chain links TRBV5-6 with TRBJ1-6; TRBD1 matches 8 bases. The V and J ends lost 2 bases and 0 bases, in that order; junction bases with no gene match: 4. The CDR3 loop spans 17 amino acids. Per the germline V gene, CDR1 is SGHDT and CDR2 is YYEEEE.

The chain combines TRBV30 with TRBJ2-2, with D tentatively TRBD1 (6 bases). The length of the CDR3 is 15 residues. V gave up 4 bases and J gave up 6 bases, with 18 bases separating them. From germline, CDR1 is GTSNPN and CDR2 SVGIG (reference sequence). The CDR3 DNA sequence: TGTGCCTGGACCAAAGGGCGCAGGGGCTCCGGGGAGCTGTTTTTT. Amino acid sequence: CAWTKGRRGSGELFF.